These 26 T cell receptor beta chains were all obtained from the same sample, sequenced in a study of T-cell memory formation after mild COVID-19. From the 5' RACE reads, TCRdb called clonotypes with MiXCR, one entry per CDR3 protein. The sample consists of approximately 170,000 distinct CDR3 sequences, 13% of them appearing once. The sequenced material came from PBMCs or a T cell subset sorted from them (not recorded which). The receptors originated from a man between 18 and 29 years old who had mild COVID-19 (a few samples of this study predate the infection). Cell type and time point are not known.

The chain carries TRBV6-6 and TRBJ1-1; D not resolved. The CDR3 totals 15 residues. Trimming left V 0 bases short and J 3 bases short, with 11 bases between. Looked up from germline, CDR1 is MNHNY and CDR2 is SVGAGI (reference sequence). The CDR3 nucleotides are TGTGCCAGCAGTTACTCTTCTGCGAGTGACACTGAAGCTTTCTTT. It codes for CASSYSSASDTEAFF.

The rearrangement uses TRBV24-1 and TRBJ2-2, with D possibly being TRBD2 (5 bases). The germline V gene has CDR1 KGHDR and CDR2 SFDVKD. This CDR3 spans 13 amino acids. V lost 5 bases, J lost 13 bases, and 16 bases lay in between. Written as DNA, the CDR3 is TGTGCCACCAGTGGTCCGGGGTCGGAGTGGCTGTTTTTT. Amino acids: CATSGPGSEWLFF.

This clonotype was detected once. The gene calls are TRBV5-1 and TRBJ1-2; the D is unclear. This CDR3 is built from 13 residues. The ends were cut back, 0 bases at V and 4 bases at J, with 7 bases in the middle. The germline CDR1 and CDR2 sequences are SGHRS and YFSETQ. The CDR3 bases are TGCGCCAGCAGCTTGGACCCCAGCTATGGCTACACCTTC. Its translation is CASSLDPSYGYTF.

This clonotype was recorded many times. The chain combines TRBV4-3 with TRBJ1-1; unclear D gene. This CDR3 is 13 amino acids long. Between the trimmed V and J ends, which lost 5 bases and 0 bases, there was a span of 7 bases. The V gene's germline CDR1 is LGHNA and CDR2 YSLEER. Written as DNA, the CDR3 is TGCGCCAGCAGCTTGGGCCTGAACACTGAAGCTTTCTTT. Amino acid sequence: CASSLGLNTEAFF.

The gene calls are TRBV7-2 and TRBJ2-3, with D uncertain. The CDR3 has 14 residues. Germline V lookup: CDR1 SGHTA, CDR2 FQGNSA. V lost 4 bases to trimming and J lost 8 bases, with 16 bases between them. CDR3 in DNA: TGTGCCAGCAGCTCCCCGCAAGGCCCCCGTACGCAGTATTTT. Protein sequence: CASSSPQGPRTQYF.

This clonotype was seen more than once but under ten times. The chain combines TRBV11-2 with TRBJ2-3, with D hard to call. Germline V gives CDR1 SGHAT, CDR2 FQNNGV. This CDR3 contains 15 residues. Between the trimmed V and J ends, which lost 1 base and 2 bases, there was a span of 10 bases. CDR3: CASSLAWSPTDTQYF. In DNA form, the CDR3 reads TGTGCCAGCAGCTTAGCGTGGAGCCCCACAGATACGCAGTATTTT.

The gene calls are TRBV23-1 and TRBJ1-4; tentatively, D is TRBD1 (5 bases). TRBV23-1 belongs to the ORF category, with a function that is uncertain. The CDR3 sequence is 14 residues long. The ends were cut back, 11 bases at V and 8 bases at J, with 21 bases in the middle. CDR3 in amino acids: CAGTQDSGGEKLFF. CDR3 DNA sequence: TGCGCCGGAACCCAAGACAGTGGGGGAGAAAAACTGTTTTTT.

This clonotype was recorded many times. The V call is TRBV4-2, the J call TRBJ2-1; D is perhaps TRBD2 (6 bases). The CDR3 runs 16 residues. In germline, CDR1 is LGHNA, CDR2 YNFKEQ. V lost 0 bases, J lost 2 bases, and 11 bases lay in between. This chain's CDR3 is CASSQDSPGAYNEQFF. The CDR3 region has the DNA TGTGCCAGCAGCCAAGATTCCCCGGGAGCCTACAATGAGCAGTTCTTC.

This clonotype was recorded many times. V is TRBV4-1 and J is TRBJ2-3; D perhaps matches TRBD2 (6 bases). CDR3 size: 17 residues. CDR1 and CDR2 from the germline V gene are MGHRA and YSYEKL. Trimming cost V 6 bases and J 2 bases, with 21 bases left between them. The CDR3 coding sequence is TGCGCCAGCAGTAAACAAATGACGGGACTTGACACAGATACGCAGTATTTT. The encoded protein is CASSKQMTGLDTDTQYF.

The chain is built from TRBV28 and TRBJ1-1; D unclear. V was clipped by 2 bases and J by 6 bases, with 10 bases between them. The germline V gene encodes CDR1 MDHEN and CDR2 SYDVKM. The CDR3 sequence is 13 residues long. Written as DNA, the CDR3 is TGTGCCAGCAGTTTAGGCCGAGAACCTGAAGCTTTCTTT. The encoded protein is CASSLGREPEAFF.

The rearrangement links TRBV7-3 to TRBJ2-2; no firm D call. The CDR3 is 13 residues long. CDR1 is SGHTA and CDR2 is FQGTGA in the germline V gene. V lost 2 bases to trimming and J lost 6 bases, with 7 bases between them. CDR3 bases: TGTGCCAGCAGCTTACCCCCCGCCGGGGAGCTGTTTTTT. It encodes CASSLPPAGELFF.

The chain couples TRBV5-6 to TRBJ2-1; D assignment may be TRBD1 or TRBD2 (6 bases each). The germline CDR1 and CDR2 sequences are SGHDT and YYEEEE. V dropped 1 base and J dropped 4 bases, with 15 bases sitting between them. The CDR3 is 16 residues long. CDR3 DNA: TGTGCCAGCAGCTTGCAAGGGGGGTCGACTTACAATGAGCAGTTCTTC. It yields the protein CASSLQGGSTYNEQFF. The full variable domain, its missing parts supplied by reference TRBV5-6 and TRBJ2-1, is DAGVTQSPTHLIKTRGQQVTLRCSPKSGHDTVSWYQQALGQGPQFIFQYYEEEERQRGNFPDRFSGHQFPNYSSELNVNALLLGDSALYLCASSLQGGSTYNEQFFGPGTRLTVL.

This clonotype was seen repeatedly, ten times or more. The chain is built from TRBV12-3 or TRBV12-4 and TRBJ2-5, with no clear D. This CDR3 comprises 11 residues. V lost 1 base, J lost 12 bases, and 9 bases lay in between. The CDR3 is CASSLGSAKYF. CDR3 bases: TGTGCCAGCAGTTTAGGGTCGGCGAAGTACTTC.

The chain combines TRBV5-1 with TRBJ2-5, with 8 bases identical to TRBD1. V trimming: 2 bases; J trimming: 1 base; junction bases outside the gene matches: 7. The CDR3 runs to 16 residues. Germline V gene sequence: CDR1 SGHRS, CDR2 YFSETQ. The CDR3 DNA reads TGCGCCAGCAGCTTAGAGCCGACAGGGGCCCAAGAGACCCAGTACTTC. Protein product: CASSLEPTGAQETQYF.

There are a few counts of this clonotype. The chain carries TRBV5-6 and TRBJ2-2; no clear D gene. V was clipped by 1 base and J by 6 bases, with 13 bases between them. The CDR3 sequence is 15 residues long. Germline values: CDR1 SGHDT, CDR2 YYEEEE. CDR3 in amino acids: CASSLRARVPGELFF. The CDR3 DNA reads TGTGCCAGCAGCTTGAGGGCTAGGGTCCCCGGGGAGCTGTTTTTT.

This clonotype has just a few counts. V and J are TRBV7-2 and TRBJ2-3, with no clear D. The V gene lost 6 bases and the J gene lost 4 bases, with 8 bases spanning the gap. This CDR3 contains 12 residues. Germline CDR1 is SGHTA and CDR2 is FQGNSA. CDR3 in amino acids: CASRIEADTQYF. CDR3 nucleotides: TGTGCCAGCAGGATTGAAGCAGATACGCAGTATTTT.

This clonotype was counted between two and nine times. The chain couples TRBV2 to TRBJ2-3; 10 bases are shared with TRBD2. V was clipped by 10 bases and J by 1 base; unmatched bases: 5. CDR3 length: 14 amino acids. Per germline, CDR1 SNHLY and CDR2 FYNNEI. The CDR3 region is CATITSGGTDTQYF. CDR3 coding DNA: TGTGCCACCATCACTAGCGGGGGCACAGATACGCAGTATTTT.

A few counts support this clonotype. The chain is built from TRBV11-2 and TRBJ1-6; no clear D gene. Trimming removed 4 bases at V and 12 bases at J, with 10 bases between. The CDR3 length is 12 residues. Germline V gene data show CDR1 as SGHAT and CDR2 as FQNNGV. CDR3 loop: CASSSGPGPLHF. The CDR3 bases are TGTGCCAGCAGCTCCGGACCGGGACCCCTCCACTTT.

By frequency in the sample, this clonotype is medium-sized. The gene calls are TRBV29-1 and TRBJ2-5; D gene unclear. Per germline, CDR1 SQVTM and CDR2 ANQGSEA. V was clipped by 4 bases and J by 1 base, with 7 bases between them. The CDR3 runs to 12 residues. The CDR3 DNA reads TGCAGCGTTGTGCCAGGCCAAGAGACCCAGTACTTC. Translating it yields CSVVPGQETQYF.

The chain couples TRBV4-1 to TRBJ1-3; D is uncertain. The CDR3 has 15 residues. Trimming stripped 0 bases from V and 3 bases from J, with 9 bases between. Germline values: CDR1 MGHRA, CDR2 YSYEKL. The DNA for the CDR3 is TGCGCCAGCAGCCAAGATGGTTTAATTGGAAACACCATATATTTT. It is translated as CASSQDGLIGNTIYF.

This chain links TRBV4-3 with TRBJ2-6; D is possibly TRBD2 (5 bases). CDR1 and CDR2 from the germline V gene are LGHNA and YSLEER. The V end was cut by 4 bases, the J end by 3 bases, with 10 bases between. The CDR3 has 15 amino acids. The CDR3 reads CASSLLDFGANVLTF. DNA of the CDR3: TGCGCCAGCAGCCTCCTGGACTTTGGGGCCAACGTCCTGACTTTC.

The chain recombines TRBV20-1 with TRBJ2-2; 7 nucleotides match TRBD1. V was clipped by 6 bases and J by 6 bases; unmatched bases: 10. The length of the CDR3 is 14 residues. Looked up from germline, CDR1 is DFQATT and CDR2 is SNEGSKA (reference sequence). The CDR3 region is CSAIDRVVAGELFF. The CDR3 region has the DNA TGCAGTGCAATCGACAGGGTAGTGGCCGGGGAGCTGTTTTTT.

This clonotype turned up a few times. The J gene is TRBJ2-7, the V gene TRBV6-2 or TRBV6-3; 10 bases fit TRBD2. Germline trimming cut 6 bases from V and 5 bases from J; bases unmatched to any gene: 13. The CDR3 sequence is 16 residues long. CDR1 is MNHEY, CDR2 SVGEGT, per germline. The CDR3 nucleotides read TGTGCCAGCAGCTTCCCTCTAGCGGGGGCCTTGCACGAGCAGTACTTC. Translating it yields CASSFPLAGALHEQYF.

This chain links TRBV28 with TRBJ1-5; 7 bases are a match to TRBD1. The CDR3 extends over 15 amino acids. The germline V gene encodes CDR1 MDHEN and CDR2 SYDVKM. V was pared by 6 bases and J by 3 bases, with 8 bases of the junction left unmatched. CDR3 sequence: CASSPIQGFNQPQHF. Written as DNA, the CDR3 is TGTGCCAGCAGCCCAATACAGGGGTTCAATCAGCCCCAGCATTTT.

This rearrangement joins TRBV6-1 to TRBJ1-2, with TRBD1 matching over 8 bases. The V gene end was trimmed by 8 bases and the J gene end by 4 bases; junction bases not matched to a gene: 6. Germline lookup yields CDR1 MNHNS and CDR2 SASEGT. CDR3 length equals 13 residues. The CDR3 loop reads CASSTGEGYGYTF. The CDR3 region has the DNA TGTGCCAGCTCGACAGGGGAAGGCTATGGCTACACCTTC.

This clonotype has a handful of counts. The chain employs TRBV7-8 and TRBJ1-1, with D perhaps TRBD1 (6 bases). The germline V and J ends were trimmed by 4 bases and 1 base, with 16 bases remaining between them. The CDR3 has 16 amino acids. In germline, CDR1 is SGHVS, CDR2 FQNEAQ. CDR3 loop: CASSSGGGGRNTEAFF. For the CDR3, the DNA is TGTGCCAGCAGCTCCGGCGGGGGGGGCAGGAACACTGAAGCTTTCTTT.